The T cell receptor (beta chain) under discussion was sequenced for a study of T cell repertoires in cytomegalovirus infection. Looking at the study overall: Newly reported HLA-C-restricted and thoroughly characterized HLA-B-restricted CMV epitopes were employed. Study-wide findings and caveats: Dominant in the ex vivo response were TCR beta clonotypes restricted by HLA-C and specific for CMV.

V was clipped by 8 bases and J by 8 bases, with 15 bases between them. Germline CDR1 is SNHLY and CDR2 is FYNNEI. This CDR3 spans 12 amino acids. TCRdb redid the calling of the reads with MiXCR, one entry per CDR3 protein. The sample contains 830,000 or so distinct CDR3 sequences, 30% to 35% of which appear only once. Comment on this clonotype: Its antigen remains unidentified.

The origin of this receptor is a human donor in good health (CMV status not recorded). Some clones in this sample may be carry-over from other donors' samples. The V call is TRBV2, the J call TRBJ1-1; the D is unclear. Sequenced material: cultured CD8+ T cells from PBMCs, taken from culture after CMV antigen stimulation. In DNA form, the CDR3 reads TGTGCCAGCCTCTTTCCCCCCGGGGAAGCTTTCTTT. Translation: CASLFPPGEAFF.